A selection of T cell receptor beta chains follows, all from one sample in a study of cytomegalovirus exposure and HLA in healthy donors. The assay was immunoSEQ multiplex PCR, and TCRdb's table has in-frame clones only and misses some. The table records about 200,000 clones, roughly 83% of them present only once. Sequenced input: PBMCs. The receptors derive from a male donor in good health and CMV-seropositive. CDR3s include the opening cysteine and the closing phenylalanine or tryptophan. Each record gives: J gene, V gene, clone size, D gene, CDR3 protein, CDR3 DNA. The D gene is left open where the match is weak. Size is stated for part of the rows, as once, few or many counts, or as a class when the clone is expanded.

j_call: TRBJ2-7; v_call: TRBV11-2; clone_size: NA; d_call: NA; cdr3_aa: CASSHGWGAYEQYF; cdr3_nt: TGTGCCAGCAGCCATGGGTGGGGGGCCTACGAGCAGTACTTC
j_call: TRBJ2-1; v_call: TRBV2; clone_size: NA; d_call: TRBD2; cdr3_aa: CASSGRLAGVNEQFF; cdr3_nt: TGTGCCAGCAGTGGTCGGTTAGCGGGAGTTAATGAGCAGTTCTTC
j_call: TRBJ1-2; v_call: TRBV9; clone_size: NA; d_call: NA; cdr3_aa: CASSVGQLANYGYTF; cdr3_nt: TGTGCCAGCAGCGTAGGACAGTTAGCTAACTATGGCTACACCTTC
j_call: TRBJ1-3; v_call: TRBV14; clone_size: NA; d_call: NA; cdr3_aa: CASSQLGLAGNTIYF; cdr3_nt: TGTGCCAGCAGCCAACTTGGACTCGCTGGAAACACCATATATTTT
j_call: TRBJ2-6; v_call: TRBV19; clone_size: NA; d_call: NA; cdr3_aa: CASLTSSGANVLTF; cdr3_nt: TGTGCCAGCCTAACGAGCTCTGGGGCCAACGTCCTGACTTTC
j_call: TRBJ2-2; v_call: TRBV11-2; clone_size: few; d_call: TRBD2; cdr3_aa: CASSLDGGVNTGELFF; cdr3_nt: TGTGCCAGCAGCTTAGACGGGGGGGTGAACACCGGGGAGCTGTTTTTT
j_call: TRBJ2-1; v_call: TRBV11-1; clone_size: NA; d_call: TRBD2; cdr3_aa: CASSPGLAGGDEQFF; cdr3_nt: TGTGCCAGCAGCCCGGGACTAGCGGGAGGCGATGAGCAGTTCTTC
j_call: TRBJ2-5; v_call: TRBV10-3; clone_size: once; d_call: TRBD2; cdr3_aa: CAISTGLAGEVTQYF; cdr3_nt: TGTGCCATCAGCACGGGACTAGCGGGAGAGGTGACCCAGTACTTC
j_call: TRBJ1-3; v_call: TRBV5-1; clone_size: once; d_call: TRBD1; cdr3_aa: CASSLGTGRGNTIYF; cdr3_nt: TGCGCCAGCAGCTTGGGGACAGGGAGAGGAAACACCATATATTTT
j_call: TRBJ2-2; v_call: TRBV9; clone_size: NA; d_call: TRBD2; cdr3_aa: CASTKSSGGPNTGELFF; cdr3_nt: TGTGCCAGCACGAAGAGTAGCGGGGGCCCGAACACCGGGGAGCTGTTTTTT
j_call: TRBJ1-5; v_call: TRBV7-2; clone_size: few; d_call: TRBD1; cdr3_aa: CASSLGTGTGGSQPQHF; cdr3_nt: TGTGCCAGCAGCTTAGGTACCGGGACAGGGGGCAGTCAGCCCCAGCATTTT